This is a list of T cell receptor beta chains from one sample in a study of cytomegalovirus exposure and HLA in healthy donors. Produced via immunoSEQ multiplex PCR; TCRdb's table is partial and in-frame only. This sample has roughly 180,000 clones, with 76% found just once. The specimen was PBMCs. The receptors here all came from a female donor in good health and CMV-seronegative. The CDR3 runs from the conserved cysteine through the conserved F or W. A D gene is named only where the DNA matches it firmly. Some rows mark clone size as missing; the rest say once, few, many or name a class of expanded clone.

j_call: TRBJ2-3; v_call: TRBV4-1; d_call: TRBD2; clone_size: NA; cdr3_nt: TGCGCCAGCAGCCAGTCCCTAGCGGGAGGCACAGATACGCAGTATTTT; cdr3_aa: CASSQSLAGGTDTQYF
j_call: TRBJ1-1; v_call: TRBV15; d_call: NA; clone_size: NA; cdr3_nt: TGTGCCACCAGCACAGGGCTGAACACTGAAGCTTTCTTT; cdr3_aa: CATSTGLNTEAFF
j_call: TRBJ2-1; v_call: TRBV7-2; d_call: NA; clone_size: NA; cdr3_nt: TGTGCCAGCAGCTTAGATTTGAGGGGGGGCACGGGATATGAGCAGTTCTTC; cdr3_aa: CASSLDLRGGTGYEQFF
j_call: TRBJ2-5; v_call: TRBV6-6; d_call: TRBD1; clone_size: NA; cdr3_nt: TGTGCCAGCAGTTACTCCGCCACAGGGGGCGGGACCCAGTACTTC; cdr3_aa: CASSYSATGGGTQYF
j_call: TRBJ2-3; v_call: TRBV28; d_call: TRBD2; clone_size: NA; cdr3_nt: TGTGCCAGCACCGAGCGGGAGACGCAGTATTTT; cdr3_aa: CASTERETQYF
j_call: TRBJ2-2; v_call: TRBV29-1; d_call: TRBD1; clone_size: NA; cdr3_nt: TGCAGCGCAGCCGCCGGGACAGGGTGGAGCGGGGAGCTGTTTTTT; cdr3_aa: CSAAAGTGWSGELFF
j_call: TRBJ2-5; v_call: TRBV7-3; d_call: TRBD2; clone_size: few; cdr3_nt: TGTGCCAGCAGCTACACCGGGACTAGCGGAGAGACCCAGTACTTC; cdr3_aa: CASSYTGTSGETQYF
j_call: TRBJ2-2; v_call: TRBV4-2; d_call: TRBD2; clone_size: once; cdr3_nt: TGTGCCAGCAAAGGTAGCGGGGGCCGTCCGGGAGGGGAGCTATTTTTT; cdr3_aa: CASKGSGGRPGGELFF
j_call: TRBJ1-2; v_call: TRBV29-1; d_call: NA; clone_size: NA; cdr3_nt: TGCAGCGTTGATGGGTCAGGCCGAGATGGCTACACCTTC; cdr3_aa: CSVDGSGRDGYTF
j_call: TRBJ2-2; v_call: TRBV27; d_call: TRBD2; clone_size: NA; cdr3_nt: TGTGCCAGCACCCCAATAGCGGGAGCCACCGGGGAGCTGTTTTTT; cdr3_aa: CASTPIAGATGELFF
j_call: TRBJ1-6; v_call: TRBV27; d_call: NA; clone_size: NA; cdr3_nt: TGTGCCAGCACCGCCAACGGGGGCTCCTATAATTCACCCCTCCACTTT; cdr3_aa: CASTANGGSYNSPLHF
j_call: TRBJ1-1; v_call: TRBV5-8; d_call: NA; clone_size: NA; cdr3_nt: TGTGCCAGCAGCTACTACTTGACAGGGAACACTGAAGCTTTCTTT; cdr3_aa: CASSYYLTGNTEAFF
j_call: TRBJ2-5; v_call: TRBV28; d_call: TRBD2; clone_size: few; cdr3_nt: TGTGCCAGCAGTTACCCTAGCGGGAGAACACAAGAGACCCAGTACTTC; cdr3_aa: CASSYPSGRTQETQYF
j_call: TRBJ2-2; v_call: TRBV18; d_call: NA; clone_size: NA; cdr3_nt: TGTGCCAGCTCACCACCCGGACTTCCCGGGGAGCTGTTTTTT; cdr3_aa: CASSPPGLPGELFF
j_call: TRBJ2-2; v_call: TRBV21-1; d_call: NA; clone_size: NA; cdr3_nt: TGTGCCAGCAGCAAAGGAGGAGGGCGCACCGGGGAGCTGTTTTTT; cdr3_aa: CASSKGGGRTGELFF
j_call: TRBJ2-3; v_call: TRBV5-1; d_call: TRBD2; clone_size: NA; cdr3_nt: TGCGCCAGCAGCTCGCTGGCTAGCGGGAGGAGCACAGATACGCAGTATTTT; cdr3_aa: CASSSLASGRSTDTQYF
j_call: TRBJ2-6; v_call: TRBV7-6; d_call: NA; clone_size: NA; cdr3_nt: TGTGCCAGCAGCTTACGGGACTCTGGGGCCAACGGCCTGACTTTC; cdr3_aa: CASSLRDSGANGLTF
j_call: TRBJ1-1; v_call: TRBV5-1; d_call: TRBD1; clone_size: NA; cdr3_nt: TGCGCCAGCAGCCCGGGGACAGGGAACACTGAAGCTTTCTTT; cdr3_aa: CASSPGTGNTEAFF
j_call: TRBJ2-3; v_call: TRBV7-3; d_call: TRBD2; clone_size: NA; cdr3_nt: TGTGCCAGCGCGGGGGGGGATAATACGCAGTATTTT; cdr3_aa: CASAGGDNTQYF
j_call: TRBJ2-7; v_call: TRBV5-1; d_call: TRBD1; clone_size: NA; cdr3_nt: TGCGCCAGCAGCTTAGCAGGGGGCAAAAACGAGCAGTACTTC; cdr3_aa: CASSLAGGKNEQYF
j_call: TRBJ2-1; v_call: TRBV7-2; d_call: TRBD2; clone_size: NA; cdr3_nt: TGTGCCAGCAGCCGAGCTACTGGGACTAGCGGGGGGAGGGGTAATGAGCAGTTCTTC; cdr3_aa: CASSRATGTSGGRGNEQFF
j_call: TRBJ2-5; v_call: TRBV9; d_call: NA; clone_size: NA; cdr3_nt: TGTGCCAGCAGCGTAGAGGACCTAGGGGAAGAGACCCAGTACTTC; cdr3_aa: CASSVEDLGEETQYF
j_call: TRBJ1-2; v_call: TRBV6-5; d_call: TRBD1; clone_size: NA; cdr3_nt: TGTGCCAGCAGAACCTCCGGGACAGGTGAATATGGCTACACCTTC; cdr3_aa: CASRTSGTGEYGYTF
j_call: TRBJ1-1; v_call: TRBV7-8; d_call: NA; clone_size: NA; cdr3_nt: TGTGCCAGCAGCTTAGGAACCCAGGGCAACACTGAAGCTTTCTTT; cdr3_aa: CASSLGTQGNTEAFF
j_call: TRBJ1-2; v_call: TRBV7-2; d_call: NA; clone_size: NA; cdr3_nt: TGTGCCAGCAGCAGATCTGACGGGGGCTACACCTTC; cdr3_aa: CASSRSDGGYTF
j_call: TRBJ1-1; v_call: TRBV4-2; d_call: NA; clone_size: NA; cdr3_nt: TGTGCCAGCAGCCAAGGGAGGGTGAACACTGAAGCTTTCTTT; cdr3_aa: CASSQGRVNTEAFF
j_call: TRBJ2-1; v_call: TRBV4-3; d_call: TRBD2; clone_size: NA; cdr3_nt: TGCGCCAGCAGCTATGGAGCAGGCGGGAGCTTTTACAATGAGCAGTTCTTC; cdr3_aa: CASSYGAGGSFYNEQFF
j_call: TRBJ2-1; v_call: TRBV28; d_call: TRBD2; clone_size: NA; cdr3_nt: TGTGCCAGCAGTTCCATCCACGGGGGGCGGGAGGGTTTTGAGCAGTTCTTC; cdr3_aa: CASSSIHGGREGFEQFF
j_call: TRBJ1-6; v_call: TRBV28; d_call: NA; clone_size: NA; cdr3_nt: TGTGCCAGCAGCCGTTCTGTGCTTCTAAATTCACCCCTCCACTTT; cdr3_aa: CASSRSVLLNSPLHF
j_call: TRBJ2-1; v_call: TRBV28; d_call: TRBD2; clone_size: NA; cdr3_nt: TGTGCCAGCAGTCCGCCTCGGACTAGCTCGGGGGGGGAGCAATTCTTC; cdr3_aa: CASSPPRTSSGGEQFF